This T cell receptor (beta chain) was observed in a study of cytomegalovirus exposure and HLA in healthy donors. PCR was performed using 60 Vbeta and 13 Jbeta primers. Sequenced by immunoSEQ multiplex PCR; TCRdb stores in-frame clones only, minus some. The sample lists about 110,000 clones; roughly 80% were seen once. V lost 8 bases and J lost 6; bases outside the gene matches: 10. Germline values: CDR1 MNHNS, CDR2 SASEGT. This CDR3 is built from 15 residues. The rearrangement links TRBV6-1 to TRBJ2-7, with 13 nucleotides matching TRBD2. This sequence was found in a man in his thirties or forties in good health and CMV-seropositive. The source material was PBMCs. The CDR3 sequence: CASESGLAGAPEQYF. For the CDR3, the DNA is TGTGCCAGCGAATCCGGACTAGCGGGGGCCCCCGAGCAGTACTTC.